This TCR beta chain appears in the sequencing data of a study of blood T cell repertoires in COVID-19. Study at large: Samples came from the United States, Italy and Spain, spanning acute and convalescent COVID-19. The analysed material was cDNA or gDNA that came from T cells, B-cell-depleted T cells, or PBMCs.

As processed by the authors: Reference gene primer amplification yielded estimated nucleated cell counts. Clones were sequenced by immunoSEQ multiplex PCR, and TCRdb holds only the in-frame ones, with some missing. V and J calls and clone size follow that table, whereas D and trimming were derived from the DNA. The profile shows about 150,000 clones, under 85% of them singletons. CDR3 length equals 14 residues. Germline CDR1 is SGHRS and CDR2 is YFSETQ. V dropped 4 bases and J dropped 4 bases, with 14 bases sitting between them. Sequences were obtained from peripheral blood. This TCR derives from a man in his sixties with COVID-19, enrolled during active disease. The genes are TRBV5-1 and TRBJ1-1; D gene uncertain. This CDR3 reads CASSPARGGTEAFF. DNA for the CDR3: TGCGCCAGCAGCCCGGCCCGGGGTGGCACTGAAGCTTTCTTT.